The 30 T cell receptor beta chains presented below share a single source sample, sequenced in a study of blood T cell repertoires in COVID-19. Clones were read by immunoSEQ multiplex PCR, and TCRdb kept only the in-frame ones, dropping some. The profile shows roughly 250,000 clones, around 86% of them singletons. The sample was peripheral blood. The receptors were gathered from a woman aged 55-69 years with active or convalescent COVID-19.

The chain combines TRBV14 with TRBJ2-7; D is perhaps TRBD2 (5 bases). Germline assignment: CDR1 SGHDN and CDR2 FVKESK. CDR3 length equals 13 residues. The germline V and J ends were trimmed by 0 bases and 3 bases, with 6 bases remaining between them. The CDR3 here is CASSQDEGYEQYF. The CDR3 region has the DNA TGTGCCAGCAGCCAAGATGAGGGCTACGAGCAGTACTTC. The full variable domain, with the rest looked up from reference TRBV14 and TRBJ2-7, is EAGVTQFPSHSVIEKGQTVTLRCDPISGHDNLYWYRRVMGKEIKFLLHFVKESKQDESGMPNNRFLAERTGGTYSTLKVQPAELEDSGVYFCASSQDEGYEQYFGPGTRLTVT.

The gene calls are TRBV10-3 and TRBJ1-2; no reliable D call. CDR1 is ENHRY, CDR2 SYGVKD, per germline. V was pared by 3 bases and J by 8 bases, with 16 bases between. The CDR3 loop spans 14 amino acids. The CDR3 here is CAISDRVARLGYTF. The CDR3 DNA sequence: TGTGCCATCAGTGATCGGGTCGCGAGACTAGGCTACACCTTC.

V is TRBV4-1 and J is TRBJ1-2; 9 bases agree with TRBD1. Germline V gene lookup returns CDR1 MGHRA and CDR2 YSYEKL. The trim removed 4 bases at V and 3 bases at J, leaving 6 bases unmatched. The CDR3 is 15 residues long. The CDR3, as DNA: TGCGCCAGCAGCCTCTCACGACAGGGGGACTATGGCTACACCTTC. Its protein is CASSLSRQGDYGYTF.

The V call is TRBV4-1, the J call TRBJ2-2; a weak D match, TRBD2 (5 bases). This CDR3 has 15 residues. V lost 3 bases and J 4 bases, leaving 12 bases between the germline ends. The germline CDR1 and CDR2 sequences are MGHRA and YSYEKL. The CDR3 sequence: CASSQDPGITGELFF. In DNA, the CDR3 is TGCGCCAGCAGCCAGGACCCGGGGATCACCGGGGAGCTGTTTTTT.

CDR3 protein: CASSPRDGGFYNEQFF. CDR3 DNA: TGTGCCAGCAGTCCAAGGGACGGGGGGTTCTACAATGAGCAGTTCTTC. The gene calls are TRBV28 and TRBJ2-1, with 7 bases lining up with TRBD2. Germline CDR1 and CDR2: MDHEN and SYDVKM. The V gene end was trimmed by 5 bases and the J gene end by 3 bases; junction bases not matched to a gene: 10. The CDR3 loop spans 16 amino acids.

The chain uses TRBV9 and TRBJ2-5, with 11 bases aligning to TRBD2. The ends lost 3 bases at V and 5 bases at J; junction bases unmatched: 12. CDR1 is SGDLS, CDR2 YYNGEE, per germline. This CDR3 spans 17 amino acids. The CDR3 region is CASSEGVSGGAEETQYF. The CDR3 DNA is TGTGCCAGCAGCGAAGGTGTTAGCGGGGGGGCCGAGGAGACCCAGTACTTC. Together with reference TRBV9 and TRBJ2-5, the CDR3 gives the full variable domain: DSGVTQTPKHLITATGQRVTLRCSPRSGDLSVYWYQQSLDQGLQFLIQYYNGEERAKGNILERFSAQQFPDLHSELNLSSLELGDSALYFCASSEGVSGGAEETQYFGPGTRLLVL.

This clone has ten or more counts. The identical CDR3 is also encoded by other nucleotide sequences in the sample. The gene calls are TRBV9 and TRBJ2-1, with 12 nucleotides matching TRBD2. CDR3 length: 16 residues. The V gene end was trimmed by 2 bases and the J gene end by 7 bases; junction bases not matched to a gene: 7. Germline V lookup: CDR1 SGDLS, CDR2 YYNGEE. CDR3 protein: CASSVALAGGRNEQFF. The DNA for the CDR3 is TGTGCCAGCAGCGTGGCCCTAGCGGGGGGGCGGAATGAGCAGTTCTTC.

V usage is TRBV9 and J usage is TRBJ2-1; 11 bases agree with TRBD2. With 0 bases clipped from V and 8 bases from J, the junction kept 10 bases outside the gene matches. This CDR3 comprises 17 residues. Germline CDR1 SGDLS, CDR2 YYNGEE. The CDR3 bases are TGTGCCAGCAGCGTAGCTGATAGCGGGGGGGCCATCCATGAGCAGTTCTTC. Protein product: CASSVADSGGAIHEQFF. Full variable domain (rest looked up from reference TRBV9 and TRBJ2-1): DSGVTQTPKHLITATGQRVTLRCSPRSGDLSVYWYQQSLDQGLQFLIQYYNGEERAKGNILERFSAQQFPDLHSELNLSSLELGDSALYFCASSVADSGGAIHEQFFGPGTRLTVL.

The chain joins TRBV19 to TRBJ2-5; D gene ambiguous. The germline gives CDR1 LNHDA, CDR2 SQIVND (reference sequence). V was shortened by 5 bases and J by 5 bases, with 6 bases between the two germline ends. This CDR3 is 11 amino acids long. This chain's CDR3 is CASSESETQYF. Written as DNA, the CDR3 is TGTGCCAGTAGTGAGTCGGAGACCCAGTACTTC.

This clone occurred a few times. V and J are TRBV6-6 and TRBJ2-2, with TRBD1 as a possible D gene (6 bases). The CDR3 is made up of 13 amino acids. Trimming removed 8 bases from V and 2 bases from J, with 9 bases in between. Germline CDR1 reads MNHNY; CDR2 reads SVGAGI (reference sequence). DNA for the CDR3: TGTGCCAGCGAGGACAGAAACACCGGGGAGCTGTTTTTT. Encoded protein: CASEDRNTGELFF.

The chain couples TRBV15 to TRBJ1-3; 7 bases align to TRBD1. The CDR3 runs 17 residues. V trimming: 0 bases; J trimming: 0 bases; junction bases outside the gene matches: 5. The germline V gene encodes CDR1 LNHNV and CDR2 YYDKDF (reference sequence). CDR3 nucleotide sequence: TGTGCCACCAGCAGAGACAGGGGGTATTTCTCTGGAAACACCATATATTTT. Its protein product is CATSRDRGYFSGNTIYF.

This clone was counted once. J is TRBJ1-4 and V is TRBV19; 9 bases line up with TRBD1. The junction had 7 bases not matched to a gene; V was cut back by 3 bases and J by 8 bases. Germline CDR1 LNHDA, CDR2 SQIVND (reference sequence). This CDR3 is 15 amino acids long. The CDR3 nucleotides are TGTGCCAGTAGTATGGGACAGGGAGGGCACGAAAAACTGTTTTTT. It translates to CASSMGQGGHEKLFF.

In this sample, this clone turned up a few times. This chain joins TRBV6-2 or TRBV6-3 and TRBJ1-2; the D gene is possibly TRBD1 (6 bases). V dropped 1 base and J dropped 3 bases, with 6 bases sitting between them. Germline-derived CDR1 and CDR2 are MNHEY and SVGEGT. This CDR3 region has 13 residues. The CDR3, as DNA: TGTGCCAGCAGTTACTGGACAGACTATGGCTACACCTTC. The encoded protein is CASSYWTDYGYTF.

CDR3 bases: TGTGCCAGCAGCGAACAGGGGGGGTCCTACAATGAGCAGTTCTTC. Its protein product is CASSEQGGSYNEQFF. This rearrangement joins TRBV9 to TRBJ2-1; possible D gene TRBD1, 8 bases. This CDR3 has 15 residues. Trimming pared 3 bases from V and 1 base from J, leaving 11 bases between. From germline, CDR1 is SGDLS and CDR2 YYNGEE.

This chain joins TRBV4-2 and TRBJ2-3; 8 nucleotides line up with TRBD1. Germline assignment: CDR1 LGHNA and CDR2 YNFKEQ. This CDR3 has 15 amino acids. V was pared by 2 bases and J by 4 bases, with 5 bases of the junction left unmatched. CDR3 in DNA: TGTGCCAGCAGCCAATCGCCAGGGGGCGCAGATACGCAGTATTTT. Its protein product is CASSQSPGGADTQYF.

V is TRBV7-3 and J is TRBJ2-1; 8 bases map to TRBD2. Per germline, CDR1 SGHTA and CDR2 FQGTGA. The trim removed 2 bases at V and 9 bases at J, leaving 12 bases unmatched. This CDR3 region has 16 residues. The CDR3 DNA is TGTGCCAGCAGCTTATCAGCGGCGGGGGGCTTAGGTGAGCAGTTCTTC. Protein product: CASSLSAAGGLGEQFF.

This chain links TRBV7-2 with TRBJ1-3; no clear D. The CDR3 is 14 residues long. V was clipped by 5 bases and J by 3 bases, with 11 bases between them. The germline V gene encodes CDR1 SGHTA and CDR2 FQGNSA. The CDR3 region has the DNA TGTGCCAGCAGCCCTCGGGGAGATGGAAACACCATATATTTT. Its protein product is CASSPRGDGNTIYF.

The gene calls are TRBV7-6 and TRBJ2-1, with unresolved D. This CDR3 is built from 17 residues. Germline lookup yields CDR1 SGHVS and CDR2 FNYEAQ. Deletions cut 5 bases from V and 5 bases from J, with 22 bases between. The CDR3 loop is CASSPRVGSFTDNEQFF. For the CDR3, the DNA is TGTGCCAGCAGCCCTCGGGTCGGATCCTTTACCGACAATGAGCAGTTCTTC.

V and J are TRBV21-1 and TRBJ2-2; the table's D call TRBD1 went unverified against the DNA. TRBV21-1 is reported as a pseudogene. The CDR3 runs to 14 residues. The CDR3: CASSGQGWAGELFF. The DNA for the CDR3 is TGTGCCAGCAGCGGACAGGGGTGGGCCGGGGAGCTGTTTTTT.

The rearrangement uses TRBV4-2 and TRBJ2-3; D is ambiguous. V was trimmed by 1 base and J by 2 bases, leaving 7 bases between them. CDR1 is LGHNA, CDR2 YNFKEQ, per germline. The CDR3 spans 14 residues. The CDR3 coding sequence is TGTGCCAGCAGCCAAGGCTATCCCACAGATACGCAGTATTTT. This sequence encodes CASSQGYPTDTQYF.

J is TRBJ2-5 and V is TRBV19; 8 nucleotides agree with TRBD1. CDR1 is LNHDA and CDR2 is SQIVND in the germline V gene (reference sequence). The CDR3 loop spans 15 amino acids. V lost 0 bases and J lost 5; bases outside the gene matches: 5. The CDR3 sequence: CASSIEGTGAETQYF. The CDR3 DNA sequence: TGTGCCAGTAGTATAGAGGGGACAGGCGCGGAGACCCAGTACTTC. Complete variable domain (other parts from reference TRBV19 and TRBJ2-5): DGGITQSPKYLFRKEGQNVTLSCEQNLNHDAMYWYRQDPGQGLRLIYYSQIVNDFQKGDIAEGYSVSREKKESFPLTVTSAQKNPTAFYLCASSIEGTGAETQYFGPGTRLLVL.

V is TRBV18 and J is TRBJ1-2; 12 bases fit TRBD1. Germline-derived CDR1 and CDR2 are KGHSH and LQKENI. With V trimmed by 4 bases and J by 10 bases, 7 bases remained unmatched. The CDR3 extends over 14 amino acids. CDR3 nucleotide sequence: TGTGCCAGCTCACTGGGGACAGGGGGCGAAGACTACACCTTC. Its protein product is CASSLGTGGEDYTF.

V and J are TRBV5-6 and TRBJ1-1; tentatively, D is TRBD1 (5 bases). The CDR3 length is 16 residues. Germline loops: CDR1 SGHDT, CDR2 YYEEEE. Deletions cut 4 bases from V and 2 bases from J, with 18 bases between. Written as DNA, the CDR3 is TGTGCCAGCAGCCGGGGAGGGGTCGGAATAAACACTGAAGCTTTCTTT. Residues: CASSRGGVGINTEAFF.

The chain joins TRBV15 to TRBJ1-5; 9 nucleotides line up with TRBD1. The CDR3 length is 16 residues. Trimming cost V 9 bases and J 2 bases; bases outside gene matches: 11. Looked up from germline, CDR1 is LNHNV and CDR2 is YYDKDF (reference sequence). The DNA for the CDR3 is TGTGCCACGAAGCCACAGGGGGCGCGGGGCAATCAGCCCCAGCATTTT. It codes for CATKPQGARGNQPQHF.

This clone was found once. CDR3 in DNA: TGTGCCAGCAGCTTTGAGGTAGCGGGGCGGACAGATACGCAGTATTTT. It codes for CASSFEVAGRTDTQYF. The chain carries TRBV5-4 and TRBJ2-3, with TRBD2 identical over 8 bases. V shed 2 bases and J 3 bases; nucleotides not matched to a gene: 8. In germline, CDR1 is SGHNT, CDR2 YYREEE (reference sequence). The length of the CDR3 is 16 residues.

This rearrangement joins TRBV6-5 to TRBJ2-7; TRBD1 agrees at 7 bases. V lost 6 bases to trimming and J lost 0 bases; unmatched junction nucleotides: 8. The CDR3 sequence is 15 residues long. CDR1 is MNHEY, CDR2 SVGAGI, per germline. The CDR3 DNA reads as TGTGCCAGCAGGTCCGGGACAGCAAGCTCCTACGAGCAGTACTTC. Its translation is CASRSGTASSYEQYF.

J is TRBJ2-3 and V is TRBV27, with 11 positions matching TRBD1. Germline trimming cut 2 bases from V and 5 bases from J; bases unmatched to any gene: 3. The length of the CDR3 is 15 residues. CDR1 is MNHEY, CDR2 SMNVEV, per germline (reference sequence). This CDR3 reads CASSLGTGGIDTQYF. The CDR3, as DNA: TGTGCCAGCAGTTTAGGGACAGGGGGGATAGATACGCAGTATTTT.

The rearrangement joins TRBV5-4 to TRBJ2-5; 13 bases line up with TRBD2. The CDR3 is 15 amino acids. Trimming cost V 1 base and J 4 bases; bases outside gene matches: 1. Germline V CDR1 and CDR2: SGHNT, YYREEE (reference sequence). CDR3 DNA sequence: TGTGCCAGCAGCTTGACTAGCGGGGGGGGAGAGACCCAGTACTTC. This codes for CASSLTSGGGETQYF.

The table lists this clone with a count of one. V and J are TRBV11-3 and TRBJ2-3; TRBD1 matches 8 bases. In germline, CDR1 is SGHNT, CDR2 YENEEA. The CDR3 totals 14 residues. Losses at the gene ends were 5 bases for V and 5 bases for J; bases not matched to a gene: 6. The CDR3 is CASSLRQGIDTQYF. CDR3 nucleotides: TGTGCCAGCAGCCTACGACAGGGGATAGATACGCAGTATTTT.

The V and J genes are TRBV5-6 and TRBJ2-7; 8 bases align to TRBD1. Germline-derived CDR1 and CDR2 are SGHDT and YYEEEE. The length of the CDR3 is 15 residues. The ends lost 2 bases at V and 3 bases at J; junction bases unmatched: 7. The CDR3 loop is CASSFLSGGGYEQYF. For the CDR3, the DNA is TGTGCCAGCAGCTTCTTGTCAGGGGGCGGCTACGAGCAGTACTTC.